These T cell receptor beta chains were read from a single sample in a study of beta chain features in type 1 diabetes. The protocol was immunoSEQ multiplex PCR, while the TCRdb copy is restricted to in-frame clones and leaves out a portion. The sample holds 200,000 to 300,000 clones; approximately 13% are singletons and the top ten take about 0.018%. Input material: naive CD4+ T cells from blood. Receptor source: a man younger than 45 with type 1 diabetes. The CDR3 runs from the conserved cysteine through the conserved F or W. The D gene is left open where the match is weak. Size values are once, few and many counts, or a class for expanded clones, and some rows have none.

v_call,d_call,clone_size,cdr3_length,j_call,cdr3_nt,cdr3_aa
TRBV5-1,TRBD2,-,14,TRBJ2-3,TGCGCCAGCACCAACCAGCGGGAGGGCCGCACGCAGTATTTT,CASTNQREGRTQYF
TRBV10-2,-,few,14,TRBJ1-1,TGCGCCAGCAGTGATTGGCAGACAAACACTGAAGCTTTCTTT,CASSDWQTNTEAFF
TRBV12-5,-,few,14,TRBJ2-5,TGTGCTAGTGCTTCTCTAGCGATTCAAGAGACCCAGTACTTC,CASASLAIQETQYF
TRBV14,-,-,16,TRBJ1-4,TGTGCCAGCAGCCAAGAAGTGACACAGGGCGGTGAAAAACTGTTTTTT,CASSQEVTQGGEKLFF
TRBV7-9,TRBD1,few,15,TRBJ2-2,TGTGCCAGCAGCCATGGGGACAGAGCCACCGGGGAGCTGTTTTTT,CASSHGDRATGELFF
TRBV30,-,-,14,TRBJ2-5,TGTGCCTGCTCGGGGTTAGCGGCGGGGGAGACCCAGTACTTC,CACSGLAAGETQYF
TRBV5-4,-,-,14,TRBJ1-5,TGTGCCAGCAGCTTGTACAGTAGCAATCAGCCCCAGCATTTT,CASSLYSSNQPQHF
TRBV29-1,TRBD1,-,15,TRBJ1-2,TGCAGCGTTGAAAAAGGACAGGGGGCTGACTATGGCTACACCTTC,CSVEKGQGADYGYTF
TRBV5-4,-,few,13,TRBJ1-2,TGTGCCAGCAGCTTCCCAGGGCACTCTGGCTACACCTTC,CASSFPGHSGYTF
TRBV5-1,-,-,14,TRBJ2-7,TGCGCCAGCAGCTTGGGCGGGAAATACTACGAGCAGTACTTC,CASSLGGKYYEQYF
TRBV30,-,-,13,TRBJ1-5,TGTGCCTGGGCGGGGGTCAGCAATCAGCCCCAGCATTTT,CAWAGVSNQPQHF
TRBV29-1,-,few,13,TRBJ2-7,TGCAGCGTTGGAGGGTCGGAGCTTGGGGAGCAGTACTTC,CSVGGSELGEQYF
TRBV5-1,TRBD2,-,13,TRBJ2-7,TGCGCCAGCAGCTTGGGCGGGGGCTACGAGCAGTACTTC,CASSLGGGYEQYF
TRBV7-9,TRBD2,-,16,TRBJ2-1,TGTGCCAGCAGCTCCCACAGCGGGAGCTCCTACAATGAGCAGTTCTTC,CASSSHSGSSYNEQFF
TRBV5-1,TRBD1,-,16,TRBJ1-2,TGCGCCAGCAGCTCGTCGTTAGGACAGGAAAACTATGGCTACACCTTC,CASSSSLGQENYGYTF
TRBV18,TRBD2,few,16,TRBJ2-7,TGTGCCAGCTCACCGGGGGCTAGCGGGAGTGTGCACGAGCAGTACTTC,CASSPGASGSVHEQYF
TRBV7-6,-,-,15,TRBJ1-5,TGTGCCAGCAGACCCCACAGGAAGGACAATCAGCCCCAGCATTTT,CASRPHRKDNQPQHF
TRBV30,-,-,13,TRBJ2-6,TGTGCCTGGATGGGCCCTGGGGCCAACGTCCTGACTTTC,CAWMGPGANVLTF
TRBV19,-,-,17,TRBJ1-4,TGTGCCAGTAGTACACGACTAGGGGCTCCGGAGGGTGAAAAACTGTTTTTT,CASSTRLGAPEGEKLFF
TRBV11-2,-,-,16,TRBJ2-7,TGTGCCAGCAGCTCGGGGTCCCCGGGCCCACCCTCCGAGCAGTACTTC,CASSSGSPGPPSEQYF
TRBV30,TRBD1,few,13,TRBJ1-1,TGTGCCCATAGACAGGGGGCTACCACTGAAGCTTTCTTT,CAHRQGATTEAFF
TRBV9,-,few,17,TRBJ2-1,TGTGCCAGCAGCGTAGCCCTTGACAGAGCGGGCAACAATGAGCAGTTCTTC,CASSVALDRAGNNEQFF
TRBV11-2,-,-,14,TRBJ2-3,TGTGCCAGCAGCTTAGCACTGGGCACAGATACGCAGTATTTT,CASSLALGTDTQYF
TRBV6-5,TRBD1,-,15,TRBJ2-5,TGTGCCAGCAGTGGGCGGATGACAGGGGGAGGGACCCAGTACTTC,CASSGRMTGGGTQYF
TRBV7-8,-,-,13,TRBJ1-2,TGTGCCAGCAGCCGGACACCCCCCTATGGCTACACCTTC,CASSRTPPYGYTF
TRBV9,-,few,15,TRBJ1-1,TGTGCCAGCAGTGGTTTGGGGGCTAGGAACACTGAAGCTTTCTTT,CASSGLGARNTEAFF
TRBV7-2,TRBD2,-,14,TRBJ2-7,TGTGCCAGCAGCTCATCCGGGACTAGCGCCCTTTTGGACTTC,CASSSSGTSALLDF
TRBV5-1,TRBD2,few,14,TRBJ2-7,TGCGCCAGCAGCTTCTGGGAGGGCCAAGGCGAGCAGTACTTC,CASSFWEGQGEQYF
TRBV18,-,-,15,TRBJ2-2,TGTGCCAGCTCACCACAAACAGGGACCACCGGGGAGCTGTTTTTT,CASSPQTGTTGELFF
TRBV6-1,-,-,13,TRBJ1-2,TGTGCCAGCAGTGAACCTACAGGGAACAGGCACGCCTTC,CASSEPTGNRHAF
TRBV19,-,-,16,TRBJ2-1,TGTGCCAGTAGTATCCCGGGACTTGGTGGGGGTAAGGAGCAGTTCTTC,CASSIPGLGGGKEQFF
TRBV5-1,-,-,15,TRBJ1-5,TGCGCCAGCTCCCTCTTGGGGGCGCAGGGCCAGCCCCAGCATTTT,CASSLLGAQGQPQHF
TRBV6-1,TRBD1,few,16,TRBJ2-7,TGTGCCAGCAGTGAAGCGAGAGGGACAGGGAACTACGAGCAGTACTTC,CASSEARGTGNYEQYF
TRBV4-1,-,few,14,TRBJ1-1,TGCGCCAGCAGCCAAGATGGAGGGAGCACTGAAGCTTTCTTT,CASSQDGGSTEAFF
TRBV30,-,few,14,TRBJ2-5,TGTGCCTGGAGTGTTGACAGGCCTAAAGAGACCCAGTACTTC,CAWSVDRPKETQYF
TRBV12-5,TRBD2,few,18,TRBJ2-1,TGTGCTAGTGGTTTGGCCGGTAGGGGTAGCGGGAGAGCTGATGAGCAGTTCTTC,CASGLAGRGSGRADEQFF
TRBV5-6,TRBD2,few,17,TRBJ2-1,TGTGCCAGCAGCCCCGGGGGGCCTAGCGGGACGTACAATGAGCAGTTCTTC,CASSPGGPSGTYNEQFF
TRBV7-9,-,-,15,TRBJ1-4,TGTGCCAGCAGCCCCGAGAGAACAACTAATGAAAAACTGTTTTTT,CASSPERTTNEKLFF
TRBV11-3,TRBD1,few,16,TRBJ2-7,TGTGCCAGCAGCCCGTCACCTCCCCGGGACAGCTACGAGCAGTACTTC,CASSPSPPRDSYEQYF
TRBV7-9,-,-,12,TRBJ1-1,TGTGCCAGCAGCCGAGTCCAGCAGGTCGCTTTCTTT,CASSRVQQVAFF
TRBV30,TRBD2,-,19,TRBJ2-3,TGTGCCTGGAGTGGTTCCAGGACTAGTCTTGCGAAGGGAACAGATACGCAGTATTTT,CAWSGSRTSLAKGTDTQYF
TRBV6-6,TRBD1,-,13,TRBJ2-7,TGTGCCAGCAGGGGACAGGGCTACGACGAGCAGTACTTC,CASRGQGYDEQYF
TRBV5-6,-,-,14,TRBJ2-5,TGTGCCAGCAGCTTGGTGTACAGGGAGGAGACCCAGTACTTC,CASSLVYREETQYF
TRBV5-1,TRBD1,-,14,TRBJ1-2,TGCGCCAGCAGCACCCAGGGACAGGCAGATGGCTACACCTTC,CASSTQGQADGYTF
TRBV15,-,-,15,TRBJ2-5,TGTGCCACCAGCAGGGGGGGACAGCAACAAGAGACCCAGTACTTC,CATSRGGQQQETQYF
TRBV7-2,-,few,13,TRBJ2-3,TGTGCCAGTAGCGGTCATCGGACAGATACGCAGTATTTT,CASSGHRTDTQYF
TRBV7-9,TRBD2,few,15,TRBJ2-2,TGTGCCAGCAGCCGCGAGAGCGGGAGATACGGGGAGCTGTTTTTT,CASSRESGRYGELFF
TRBV6-6,-,-,14,TRBJ2-1,TGTGCCAGCAGTTATCCCGGGACATCCAATGAGCAGTTCTTC,CASSYPGTSNEQFF
TRBV10-2,TRBD1,few,17,TRBJ1-1,TGCGCCAGCAGTAAAATCCCTCTCGGACAGGGGAACACTGAAGCTTTCTTT,CASSKIPLGQGNTEAFF
TRBV7-8,-,-,13,TRBJ2-5,TGTGCCAGCAGCTTACCGGCGGGGGAGACCCAGTACTTC,CASSLPAGETQYF
TRBV13,-,few,16,TRBJ1-4,TGTGCCAGCAGCTTAGGGACAAGTGCAACTAATGAAAAACTGTTTTTT,CASSLGTSATNEKLFF
TRBV2,TRBD2,few,14,TRBJ2-5,TGTGCCGCCTCCACAGCGGGAGGGCTGGAGACCCAGTACTTC,CAASTAGGLETQYF
TRBV9,-,-,15,TRBJ1-4,TGTGCCAGCAGCGTAGGATGGGGGGCTAATGAAAAACTGTTTTTT,CASSVGWGANEKLFF
TRBV28,TRBD1,-,15,TRBJ1-4,TGTGCCAGCAGTTTCGGGACAGATGCTAATGAAAAACTGTTTTTT,CASSFGTDANEKLFF
TRBV19,-,few,12,TRBJ2-7,TGTGCCAGTAGTCCACCCGGAGGCGAGCAGTACTTC,CASSPPGGEQYF
TRBV5-1,TRBD1,few,13,TRBJ1-1,TGCGCCAGCAGCCCGGGACAGGGTAGTGAAGCTTTCTTT,CASSPGQGSEAFF
TRBV7-2,-,-,13,TRBJ2-5,TGTGCCAGCAGCTTAGGACCGGAGGAGACCCAGTACTTC,CASSLGPEETQYF